The rows below give T cell receptor beta chains drawn from one sample of a study of shared clonotypes between healthy human individuals. Sequencing used immunoSEQ multiplex PCR; TCRdb keeps in-frame clones, though not all of them. The repertoire includes a few million clones, roughly nine tenths of them detected once, and 0.14% sits in the top ten. Sequencing was carried out using naive CD4+ T cells sorted from blood. The source of these receptors is a man between 18 and 35 years old in good health. Each CDR3 is given with its conserved first and last residue. A D gene is named only where the DNA matches it firmly. A row's size may be missing; if present it is once, few, many or a size class.

TRBJ1-2 TRBV18 NA NA TGTGCCAGCTCACCCCCCGGGGGCCCCATCTATGGCTACACCTTC CASSPPGGPIYGYTF
TRBJ2-1 TRBV5-1 once TRBD2 TGCGCCAGCAAAATAGGACTAGCGGGAGACCCGAGCTCCTACAATGAGCAGTTCTTC CASKIGLAGDPSSYNEQFF
TRBJ2-5 TRBV6-5 once NA TGTGCCAGCAGTTACGCCGGACTAATGGAGACCCAGTACTTC CASSYAGLMETQYF
TRBJ1-1 TRBV7-2 NA NA TGTGCCAGCAGCTTATCCTACGAAACCGGGGCTTTCTTT CASSLSYETGAFF
TRBJ2-3 TRBV30 once TRBD1 TGTGCCTGGAGTAAACAGGGGGCAGATACGCAGTATTTT CAWSKQGADTQYF
TRBJ1-1 TRBV19 NA TRBD1 TGTGCCAGTAGGACAGGGGCGAACACTGAAGCTTTCTTT CASRTGANTEAFF
TRBJ2-4 TRBV5-1 NA NA TGCGCCAGCAGCCCAGAAGGGGGGCGCGGGGCCATTCAGTACTTC CASSPEGGRGAIQYF
TRBJ1-5 TRBV28 NA NA TGTGCCAGCAGTTTAGGGCAGGGTAATCAGCCCCAGCATTTT CASSLGQGNQPQHF
TRBJ1-2 TRBV6-1 NA TRBD1 TGTGCCAGCAGAGGGACAGGAGATGGCTACACCTTC CASRGTGDGYTF
TRBJ1-1 TRBV19 few NA TGTGCCAGTTGGGAATGGGCCGGCACTGAAGCTTTCTTT CASWEWAGTEAFF
TRBJ1-2 TRBV7-2 NA NA TGTGCCAGCAGCTTAGCCGGGACATCTAACTATGGCTACACCTTC CASSLAGTSNYGYTF